This T cell receptor beta chain was sequenced for a study of cytomegalovirus exposure and HLA in healthy donors (dated 2017 in TCRdb). Regarding the complete study: The 500 to 800 repertoires of the first cohort and the 120 validation repertoires were produced on the same platform, according to a later analysis. The study aimed to test whether signatures of past pathogen exposure could be identified by cataloging public T cell receptors. Along with the 666-subject first cohort, a separate validation cohort of about 110 different subjects was used. High-throughput TCR immunosequencing, statistical association of individual TCRs with disease status, and machine learning were combined to predict cytomegalovirus infection status. Overall study results and their limits: A later analysis lacked HLA typing for the validation cohort, so it scored co-occurrence in that cohort across all 110 or so repertoires. In both the original and validation cohorts, the classifier was reported to diagnose cytomegalovirus status with high specificity and sensitivity. Across donors, most TCR sequences were observed very rarely, whereas some public TCRs were present in many individuals. In a later analysis, TCRs clustered in the first cohort were found to also tend to co-occur in the roughly 120 validation repertoires, with 85% to 95% of cluster scores above 0. The authors suggested that the approach could potentially be extended to other disease states and immunological phenotypes. In vitro tests confirmed that a few of the cytomegalovirus-associated TCR beta chains recognize cytomegalovirus antigens. A total of about 180 TCR beta chains were listed by the study as associated with cytomegalovirus.

The donors belonged to the validation cohort of roughly 120 subjects, which was separate from the 666-subject first cohort. Library preparation employed the immunoSEQ multiplex PCR assay. Concerning the study's data processing: To diagnose cytomegalovirus status from the catalog of TCR beta chain sequences, a statistical classification framework was built. TCRdb re-hosts the immuneACCESS table, in-frame sequences only. Its copies lack some clones; in the studies checked, an unresolved V gene accounts for under half of them, and the cause for the rest is not known. The V and J calls and clone size are taken from that table; D and trimming were inferred from the DNA. A total of 95,000 to 150,000 clones appear in this sample, 85% of them only once. The ten largest clones capture roughly 1.9% of the sample. Sequences MNHEY (CDR1) and SMNVEV (CDR2) are obtained from the germline V gene (reference sequence). V trim: 4 bases; J trim: 10 bases; unmatched bases: 30. From cysteine to phenylalanine, the CDR3 is 20 amino acids long. Only CDR3 DNA remains: 60 bases, in frame from the first base.

For this clone: No antigen is known for it. Base qualities are not at hand, and no much larger clone is one base apart.

This receptor was obtained from a woman between 25 and 40 years old in good health and CMV-seronegative. The sequence joins TRBV27 to TRBJ1-2; 7 of the junction bases match TRBD1. The sequenced material came from PBMCs. The nucleotides read TGTGCCAGCAGTTATGGAGGGGCGACAGGGTTAAGAGATTCAGGTCGGGCCTACACCTTC. Its protein is CASSYGGATGLRDSGRAYTF.